Described below is a single TCR beta chain sequence and its context. Its antigen is as yet unknown. The authors extracted RNA and reverse transcribed it into cDNA as the sequencing template. The data were produced by immunoSEQ multiplex PCR, yet TCRdb's version contains in-frame clones alone and is incomplete. The sample contains approximately 180,000 clones, 53% of which appear only once. The treatment denotes: oral pan-JAK inhibitor, 5-10 mg twice daily. CD4+ and CD8+ T cells were sorted from PBMCs. The length of the CDR3 is 12 residues. Trimming pared 4 bases from V and 2 bases from J, leaving 5 bases between. Germline V CDR1 and CDR2: MNHEY, SVGAGI. This entry belongs to a study of CD8+ T cells in alopecia areata. About the study: It was oral tofacitinib, at 5 to 10 mg twice daily, that treated patients received. The study's findings and limits: It was observed that many expanded lesional clones persisted in scalp and blood during tofacitinib. Among the top 100, expanded CD8+ clones, as well as scalp clonality, were significantly decreased by tofacitinib.

This TCR derives from a human donor with alopecia areata. This chain joins TRBV6-5 and TRBJ1-1; D unresolved. The sequences come from CD8+ T cells sorted from blood, collected at week 24, from a patient treated with tofacitinib. CDR3 sequence reads: CASSSGNTEAFF. In DNA, the CDR3 is TGTGCCAGCAGTTCAGGAAACACTGAAGCTTTCTTT.